This TCR beta chain was retrieved from a study of blood T cell repertoires in COVID-19 (dated by TCRdb to 2018 to 2020). Some background on the complete study: Collaborator samples came from the United States, Italy and Spain and covered acute and convalescent phases of COVID-19. The prospective study material was composed of cDNA or gDNA derived from T cells, B-cell-depleted T cells, or PBMCs. The dataset comprised deeply sampled blood TCRbeta repertoires from subjects exposed to, actively infected with, or recovered from COVID-19. The repertoires were released in a freely available public database intended as a resource for research on the immune response to SARS-CoV-2. Samples were obtained from the ongoing ImmuneRACE study (first 160 participants) and from 1,000 to 1,500 subjects provided by 6 global collaborators. Nearly every sample came with metadata listing a de-identified subject ID, COVID-19 status, age in years and sex. Where available, HLA class I and class II types were obtained from metadata supplied by the sample provider rather than from assay-based typing. On the study overall, not on this receptor specifically: The amount of clinical and demographic metadata varied by source and participant and was provided uncurated.

To note about this clone: Which antigen it targets is not known. Within one base of it there is no much larger clone, and no base qualities were kept.

The collaborating institutions used their own protocols to collect whole blood in K2EDTA tubes. For TCRbeta analysis, collaborators shipped samples in one of three forms: frozen whole blood, isolated PBMCs, or DNA extracted from either of those sample types. TCRbeta CDR3 regions were amplified from genomic DNA using the immunoSEQ Assay, a bias-controlled multiplex PCR. The source study handled its data this way. Nucleated cell counts per sample were estimated from amplification of reference gene primers within the assay. Sequence reads were collapsed and filtered to measure the absolute abundance of every unique TCRbeta CDR3 rearrangement. For each sample, productive Simpson clonality was calculated as the square root of Simpson's diversity index over productive rearrangements. The table comes from immuneACCESS by way of TCRdb, which keeps in-frame sequences with V and J called. Part of the clones is missing from these tables; in studies checked, under half for an unresolved V gene and the rest for unknown reasons. V and J calls and clone size are those listed in that table; D and trimming were worked out from the DNA. The sample yields approximately 180,000 clones; 80% to 90% were counted once. 10% to 11% of the sample lies in the top ten.

Sequencing used peripheral blood. The TCR comes from a human donor with active or convalescent COVID-19. The donor label of this sample is uncertain.

This receptor carries the CDR3 CASSQDPRPPTSYGYTF. The nucleotide sequence reads as follows: TGTGCCAGCAGCCAAGATCCGAGACCCCCGACTTCGTATGGCTACACCTTC. This chain is built from TRBV4-2 and TRBJ1-2, with the D segment identity uncertain. The CDR3 has 17 amino acids, counting the end cysteine and phenylalanine. Left in the record is the CDR3 DNA by itself, 51 bases read in frame from the first base. V is pared back by 0 bases and J by 5 bases, with 19 bases lying between the germline termini. The germline V gene gives CDR1 as LGHNA and CDR2 as YNFKEQ.